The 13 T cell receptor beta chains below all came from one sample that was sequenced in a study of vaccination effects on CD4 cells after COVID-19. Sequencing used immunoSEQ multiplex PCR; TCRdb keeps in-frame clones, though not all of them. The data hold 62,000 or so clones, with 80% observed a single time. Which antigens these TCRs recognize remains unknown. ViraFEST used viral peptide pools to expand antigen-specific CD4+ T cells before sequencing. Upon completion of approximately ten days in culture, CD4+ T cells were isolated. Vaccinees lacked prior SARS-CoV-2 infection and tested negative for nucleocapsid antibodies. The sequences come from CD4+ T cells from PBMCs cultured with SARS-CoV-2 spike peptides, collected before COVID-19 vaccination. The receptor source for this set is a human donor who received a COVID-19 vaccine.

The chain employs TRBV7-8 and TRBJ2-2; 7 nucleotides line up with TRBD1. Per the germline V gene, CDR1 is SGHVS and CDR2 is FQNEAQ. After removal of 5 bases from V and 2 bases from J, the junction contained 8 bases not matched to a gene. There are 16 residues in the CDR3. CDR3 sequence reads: CASSMTWTGNTGELFF. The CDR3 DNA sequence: TGTGCCAGCAGCATGACGTGGACAGGCAACACCGGGGAGCTGTTTTTT. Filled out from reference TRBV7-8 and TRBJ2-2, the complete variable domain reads GAGVSQSPRYKVAKRGQDVALRCDPISGHVSLFWYQQALGQGPEFLTYFQNEAQLDKSGLPSDRFFAERPEGSVSTLKIQRTQQEDSAVYLCASSMTWTGNTGELFFGEGSRLTVL.

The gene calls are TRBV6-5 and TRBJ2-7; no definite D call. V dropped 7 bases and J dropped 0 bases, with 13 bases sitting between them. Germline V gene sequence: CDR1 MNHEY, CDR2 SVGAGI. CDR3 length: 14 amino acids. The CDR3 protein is CASKSDYSSYEQYV. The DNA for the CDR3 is TGTGCCAGCAAGTCCGATTATAGCTCCTACGAGCAGTACGTC.

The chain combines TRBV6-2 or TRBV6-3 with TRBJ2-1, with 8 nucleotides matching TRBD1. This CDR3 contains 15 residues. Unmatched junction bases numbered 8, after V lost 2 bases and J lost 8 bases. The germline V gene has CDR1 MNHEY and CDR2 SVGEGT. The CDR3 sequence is CASSYLARGPYEQFF. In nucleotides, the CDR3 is TGTGCCAGCAGTTACCTGGCCAGGGGGCCGTATGAGCAGTTCTTC.

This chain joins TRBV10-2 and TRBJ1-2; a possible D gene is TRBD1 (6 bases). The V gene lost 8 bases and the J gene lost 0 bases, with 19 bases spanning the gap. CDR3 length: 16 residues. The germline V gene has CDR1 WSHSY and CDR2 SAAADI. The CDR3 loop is CASHQQGFEANYGYTF. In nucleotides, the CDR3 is TGCGCCAGCCACCAACAGGGCTTCGAAGCTAACTATGGCTACACCTTC.

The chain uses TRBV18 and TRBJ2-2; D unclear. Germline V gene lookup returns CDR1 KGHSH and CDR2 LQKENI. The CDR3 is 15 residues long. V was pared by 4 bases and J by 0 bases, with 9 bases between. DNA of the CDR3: TGTGCCAGCTCACACCGGACCTCGAACACCGGGGAGCTGTTTTTT. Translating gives CASSHRTSNTGELFF.

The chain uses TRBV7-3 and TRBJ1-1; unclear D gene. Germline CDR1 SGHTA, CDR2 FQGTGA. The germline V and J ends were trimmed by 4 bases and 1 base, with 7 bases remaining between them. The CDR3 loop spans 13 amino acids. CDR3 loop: CASSSRRNTEAFF. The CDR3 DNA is TGTGCCAGCAGCTCACGGAGGAACACTGAAGCTTTCTTT.

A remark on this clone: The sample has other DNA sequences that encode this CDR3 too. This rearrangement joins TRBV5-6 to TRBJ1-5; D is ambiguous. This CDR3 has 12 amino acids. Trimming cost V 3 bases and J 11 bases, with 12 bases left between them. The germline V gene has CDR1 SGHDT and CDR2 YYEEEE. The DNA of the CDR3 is TGTGCCAGCAGCTCGGGGTCGGGAACCCAGCATTTT. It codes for CASSSGSGTQHF.

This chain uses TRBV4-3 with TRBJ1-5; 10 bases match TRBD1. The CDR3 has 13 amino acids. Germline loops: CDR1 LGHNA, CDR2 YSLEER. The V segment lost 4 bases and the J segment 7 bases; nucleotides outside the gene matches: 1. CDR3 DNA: TGCGCCAGCAGCCCGACAGGGGGCCAGCCCCAGCATTTT. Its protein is CASSPTGGQPQHF.

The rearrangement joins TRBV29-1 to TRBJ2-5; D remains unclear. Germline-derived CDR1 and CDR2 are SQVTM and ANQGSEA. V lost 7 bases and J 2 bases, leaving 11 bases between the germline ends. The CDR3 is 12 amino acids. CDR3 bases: TGCAGCGGGATGGGTGGACAAGAGACCCAGTACTTC. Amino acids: CSGMGGQETQYF.

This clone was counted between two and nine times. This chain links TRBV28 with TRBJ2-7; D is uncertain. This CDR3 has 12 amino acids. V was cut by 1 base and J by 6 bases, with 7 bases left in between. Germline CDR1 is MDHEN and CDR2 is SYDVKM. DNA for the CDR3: TGTGCCAGCAGTTTATCCTGGGGCGAGCAGTACGTC. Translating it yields CASSLSWGEQYV.

CDR3 DNA: TGTGCCAGCAGTTACTCGACGAGCCAGGGTAATATGTACGTC. Residues: CASSYSTSQGNMYV. V usage is TRBV6-6 and J usage is TRBJ2-7; D is perhaps TRBD1 (5 bases). With 0 bases removed from V and 12 bases from J, the gap between germline ends came to 18 bases. The CDR3 has 14 residues. CDR1 is MNHNY and CDR2 is SVGAGI in the germline V gene (reference sequence).

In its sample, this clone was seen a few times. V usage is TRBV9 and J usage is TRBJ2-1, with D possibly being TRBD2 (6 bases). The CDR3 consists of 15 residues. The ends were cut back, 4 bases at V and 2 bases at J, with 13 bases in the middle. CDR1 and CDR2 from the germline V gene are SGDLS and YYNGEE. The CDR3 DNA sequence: TGTGCCAGCAGCATAATGGGGGGTGCCTACAATGAGCAGTTCTTC. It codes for CASSIMGGAYNEQFF.

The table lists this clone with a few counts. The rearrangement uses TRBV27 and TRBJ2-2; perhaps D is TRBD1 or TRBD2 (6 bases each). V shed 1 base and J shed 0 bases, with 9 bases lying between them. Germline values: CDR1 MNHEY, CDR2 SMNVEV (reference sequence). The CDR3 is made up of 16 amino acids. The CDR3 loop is CASSLFGGTNTGELFF. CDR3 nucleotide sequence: TGTGCCAGCAGTTTATTCGGGGGCACGAACACCGGGGAGCTGTTTTTT.